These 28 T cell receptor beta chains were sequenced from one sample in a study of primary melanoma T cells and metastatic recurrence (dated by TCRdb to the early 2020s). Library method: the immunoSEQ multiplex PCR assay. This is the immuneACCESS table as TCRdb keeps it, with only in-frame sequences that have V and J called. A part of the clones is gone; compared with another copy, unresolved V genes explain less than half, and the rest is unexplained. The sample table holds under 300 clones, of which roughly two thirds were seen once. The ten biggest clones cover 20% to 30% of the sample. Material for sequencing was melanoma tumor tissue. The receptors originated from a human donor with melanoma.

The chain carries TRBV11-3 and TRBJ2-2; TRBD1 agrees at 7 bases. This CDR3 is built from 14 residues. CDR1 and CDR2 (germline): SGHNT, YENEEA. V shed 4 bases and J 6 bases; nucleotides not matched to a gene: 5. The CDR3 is CASSSTGRPGELFF. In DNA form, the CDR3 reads TGTGCCAGCAGCTCGACAGGGCGGCCCGGGGAGCTGTTTTTT. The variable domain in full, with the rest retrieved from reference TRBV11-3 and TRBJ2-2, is EAGVVQSPRYKIIEKKQPVAFWCNPISGHNTLYWYLQNLGQGPELLIRYENEEAVDDSQLPKDRFSAERLKGVDSTLKIQPAELGDSAVYLCASSSTGRPGELFFGEGSRLTVL.

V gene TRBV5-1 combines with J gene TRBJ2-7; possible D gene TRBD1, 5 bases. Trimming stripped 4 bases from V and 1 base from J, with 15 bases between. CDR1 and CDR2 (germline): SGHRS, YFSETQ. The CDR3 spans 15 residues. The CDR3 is CASSQGAGPSYEQYF. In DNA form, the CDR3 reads TGCGCCAGCAGCCAAGGGGCAGGTCCTTCCTACGAGCAGTACTTC.

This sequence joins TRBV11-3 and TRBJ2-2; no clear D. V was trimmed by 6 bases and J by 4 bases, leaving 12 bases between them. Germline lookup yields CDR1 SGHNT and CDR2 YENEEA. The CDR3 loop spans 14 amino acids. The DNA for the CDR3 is TGTGCCAGCAGGCATCGGGTAGGCACCGGGGAGCTGTTTTTT. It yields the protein CASRHRVGTGELFF.

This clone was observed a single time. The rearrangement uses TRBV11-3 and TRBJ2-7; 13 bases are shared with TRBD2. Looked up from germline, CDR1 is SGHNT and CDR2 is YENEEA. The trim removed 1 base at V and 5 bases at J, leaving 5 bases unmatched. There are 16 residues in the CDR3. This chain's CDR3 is CASSLGLAGGLNEQYF. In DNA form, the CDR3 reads TGTGCCAGCAGCTTAGGACTAGCGGGAGGTTTGAACGAGCAGTACTTC.

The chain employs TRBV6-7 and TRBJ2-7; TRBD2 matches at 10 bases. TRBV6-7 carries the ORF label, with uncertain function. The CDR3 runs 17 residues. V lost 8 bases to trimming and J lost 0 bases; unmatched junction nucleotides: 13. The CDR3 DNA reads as TGTGCCAGCCCGGGACTAGCGTTTTCAACTAACTCCTACGAGCAGTACTTC. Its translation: CASPGLAFSTNSYEQYF.

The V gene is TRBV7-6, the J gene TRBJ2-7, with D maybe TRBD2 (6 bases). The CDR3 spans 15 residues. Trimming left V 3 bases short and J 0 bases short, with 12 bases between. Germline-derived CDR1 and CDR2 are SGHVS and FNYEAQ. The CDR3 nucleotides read TGTGCCAGCAGCTTGGGAGGCCCATCCTCCTACGAGCAGTACTTC. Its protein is CASSLGGPSSYEQYF.

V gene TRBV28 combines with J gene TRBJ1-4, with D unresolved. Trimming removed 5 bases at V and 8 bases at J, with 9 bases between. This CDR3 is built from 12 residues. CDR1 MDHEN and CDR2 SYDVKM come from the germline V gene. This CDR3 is CASSKFPEKLFF. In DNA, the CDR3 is TGTGCCAGCAGTAAGTTTCCGGAAAAACTGTTTTTT.

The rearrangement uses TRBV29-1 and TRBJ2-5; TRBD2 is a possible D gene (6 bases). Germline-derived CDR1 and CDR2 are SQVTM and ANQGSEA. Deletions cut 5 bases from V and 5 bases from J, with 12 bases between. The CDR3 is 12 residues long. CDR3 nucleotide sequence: TGCAGCGTTACGGAGGGTCAGGAGACCCAGTACTTC. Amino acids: CSVTEGQETQYF.

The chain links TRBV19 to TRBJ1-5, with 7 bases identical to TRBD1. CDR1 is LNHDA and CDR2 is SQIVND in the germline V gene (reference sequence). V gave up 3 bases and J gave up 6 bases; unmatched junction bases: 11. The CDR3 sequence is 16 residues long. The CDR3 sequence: CASSMLGQGDSQPQHF. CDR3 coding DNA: TGTGCCAGTAGTATGCTCGGGCAGGGGGACAGTCAGCCCCAGCATTTT.

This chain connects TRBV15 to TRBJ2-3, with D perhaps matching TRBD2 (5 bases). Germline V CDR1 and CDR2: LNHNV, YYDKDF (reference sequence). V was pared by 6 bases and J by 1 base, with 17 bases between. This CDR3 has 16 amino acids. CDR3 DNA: TGTGCCACCAGGGGCCAATCCCCGGAGGGCACAGATACGCAGTATTTT. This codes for CATRGQSPEGTDTQYF.

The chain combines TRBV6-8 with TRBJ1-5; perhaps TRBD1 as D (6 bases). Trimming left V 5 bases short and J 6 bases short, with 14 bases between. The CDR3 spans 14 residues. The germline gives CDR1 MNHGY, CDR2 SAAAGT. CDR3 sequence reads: CASSDPGGGQPQHF. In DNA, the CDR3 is TGTGCCAGCAGTGATCCGGGGGGCGGTCAGCCCCAGCATTTT.

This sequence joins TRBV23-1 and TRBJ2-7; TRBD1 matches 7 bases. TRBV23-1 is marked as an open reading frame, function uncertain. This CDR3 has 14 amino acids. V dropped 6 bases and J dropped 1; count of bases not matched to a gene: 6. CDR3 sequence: CASSQRQGSYEQYF. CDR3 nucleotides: TGCGCCAGCAGCCAGAGACAGGGATCCTACGAGCAGTACTTC.

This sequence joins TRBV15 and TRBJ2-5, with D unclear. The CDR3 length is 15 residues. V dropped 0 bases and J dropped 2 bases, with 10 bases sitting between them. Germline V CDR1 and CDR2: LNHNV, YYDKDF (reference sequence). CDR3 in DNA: TGTGCCACCAGCAGAGATTTGAAGCAACAAGAGACCCAGTACTTC. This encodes CATSRDLKQQETQYF.

The CDR3 sequence is CSGGQGRSTGELFF. For the CDR3, the DNA is TGCAGCGGGGGACAGGGGCGTAGCACCGGGGAGCTGTTTTTT. The V gene is TRBV29-1, the J gene TRBJ2-2, with 10 bases fitting TRBD1. The trim removed 7 bases at V and 4 bases at J, leaving 6 bases unmatched. Per germline, CDR1 SQVTM and CDR2 ANQGSEA. The CDR3 totals 14 residues.

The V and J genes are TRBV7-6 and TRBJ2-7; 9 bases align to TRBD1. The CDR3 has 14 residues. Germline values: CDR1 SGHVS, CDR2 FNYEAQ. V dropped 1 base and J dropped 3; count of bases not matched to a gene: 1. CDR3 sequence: CASSLGGQGYEQYF. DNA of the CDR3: TGTGCCAGCAGCTTAGGGGGACAGGGCTACGAGCAGTACTTC.

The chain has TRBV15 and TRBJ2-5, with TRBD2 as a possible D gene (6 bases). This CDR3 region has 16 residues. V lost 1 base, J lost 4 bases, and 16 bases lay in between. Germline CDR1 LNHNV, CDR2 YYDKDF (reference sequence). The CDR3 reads CATSRGGNSGLETQYF. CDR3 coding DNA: TGTGCCACCAGCAGAGGGGGGAATAGCGGACTAGAGACCCAGTACTTC.

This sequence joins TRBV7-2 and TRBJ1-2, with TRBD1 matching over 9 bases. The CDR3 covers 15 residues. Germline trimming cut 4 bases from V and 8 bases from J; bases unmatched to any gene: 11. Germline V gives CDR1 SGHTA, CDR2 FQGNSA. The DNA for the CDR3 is TGTGCCAGCAGCTCCTGGACCGGGACAGGGAGGGGCTACACCTTC. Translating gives CASSSWTGTGRGYTF.

The CDR3, as DNA: TGTGCCAGTAGTAGGCGAGAGCTAGGAGGTGTAGATACGCAGTATTTT. It codes for CASSRRELGGVDTQYF. The chain employs TRBV19 and TRBJ2-3; D is perhaps TRBD2 (5 bases). Germline CDR1 reads LNHDA; CDR2 reads SQIVND (reference sequence). V lost 4 bases and J lost 5, with 19 bases in between. This CDR3 spans 16 amino acids.

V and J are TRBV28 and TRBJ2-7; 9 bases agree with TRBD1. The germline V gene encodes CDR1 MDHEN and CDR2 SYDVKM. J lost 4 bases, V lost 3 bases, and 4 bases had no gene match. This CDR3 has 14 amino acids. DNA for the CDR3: TGTGCCAGCAGTTTGCCGGGACAGGGATACGAGCAGTACTTC. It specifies CASSLPGQGYEQYF.

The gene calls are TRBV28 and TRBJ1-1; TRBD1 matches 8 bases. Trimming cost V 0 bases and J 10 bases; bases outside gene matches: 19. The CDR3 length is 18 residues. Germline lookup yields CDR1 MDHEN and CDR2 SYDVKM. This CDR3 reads CASSLWVDRVTGVVGAFF. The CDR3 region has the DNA TGTGCCAGCAGTTTATGGGTAGATCGGGTGACAGGGGTAGTTGGAGCTTTCTTT.

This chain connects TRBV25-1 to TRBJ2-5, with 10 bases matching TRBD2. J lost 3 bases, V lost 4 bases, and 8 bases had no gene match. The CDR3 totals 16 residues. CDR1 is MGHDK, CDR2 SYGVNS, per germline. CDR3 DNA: TGTGCCAGCAGTGTCTCGACTAGCGGGCCGGAAGAGACCCAGTACTTC. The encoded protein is CASSVSTSGPEETQYF.

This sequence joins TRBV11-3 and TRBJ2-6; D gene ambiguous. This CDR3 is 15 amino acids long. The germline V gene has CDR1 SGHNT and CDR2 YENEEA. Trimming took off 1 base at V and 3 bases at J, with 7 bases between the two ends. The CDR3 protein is CASSLGSGGANVLTF. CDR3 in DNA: TGTGCCAGCAGCTTAGGAAGTGGTGGGGCCAACGTCCTGACTTTC. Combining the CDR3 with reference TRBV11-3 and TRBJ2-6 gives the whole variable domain EAGVVQSPRYKIIEKKQPVAFWCNPISGHNTLYWYLQNLGQGPELLIRYENEEAVDDSQLPKDRFSAERLKGVDSTLKIQPAELGDSAVYLCASSLGSGGANVLTFGAGSRLTVL.

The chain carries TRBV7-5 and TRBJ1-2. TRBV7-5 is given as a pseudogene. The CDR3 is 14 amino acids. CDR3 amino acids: CASSFGSSDYGYTF. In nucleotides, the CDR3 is TGTGCCAGCAGCTTCGGCAGCTCGGACTATGGCTACACCTTC.

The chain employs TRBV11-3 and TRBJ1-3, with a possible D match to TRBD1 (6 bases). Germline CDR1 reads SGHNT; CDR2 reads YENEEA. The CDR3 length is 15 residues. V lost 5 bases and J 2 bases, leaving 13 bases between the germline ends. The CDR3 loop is CASSRSGAPGNTIYF. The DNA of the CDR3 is TGTGCCAGCAGCCGGTCGGGGGCTCCTGGAAACACCATATATTTT.

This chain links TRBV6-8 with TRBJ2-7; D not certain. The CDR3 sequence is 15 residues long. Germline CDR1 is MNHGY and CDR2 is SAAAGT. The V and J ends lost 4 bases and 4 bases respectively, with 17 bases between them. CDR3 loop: CASSSPSSASYEQYF. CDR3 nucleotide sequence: TGTGCCAGCAGTTCCCCGAGCTCCGCGTCTTACGAGCAGTACTTC.

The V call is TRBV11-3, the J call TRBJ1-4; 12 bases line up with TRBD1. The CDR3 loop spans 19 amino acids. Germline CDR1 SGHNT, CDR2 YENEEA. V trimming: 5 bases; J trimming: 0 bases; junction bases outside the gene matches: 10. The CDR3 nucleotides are TGTGCCAGCAGCAAGGGGACAGGGGGCACAAGTCCAACTAATGAAAAACTGTTTTTT. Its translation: CASSKGTGGTSPTNEKLFF.

The CDR3: CASSSPGTDYEQYF. In nucleotides, the CDR3 is TGTGCCAGCAGTTCTCCCGGGACAGACTACGAGCAGTACTTC. The chain uses TRBV28 and TRBJ2-7; 7 nucleotides line up with TRBD1. V lost 4 bases and J lost 3; bases outside the gene matches: 6. This CDR3 region has 14 residues. Germline CDR1 is MDHEN and CDR2 is SYDVKM.

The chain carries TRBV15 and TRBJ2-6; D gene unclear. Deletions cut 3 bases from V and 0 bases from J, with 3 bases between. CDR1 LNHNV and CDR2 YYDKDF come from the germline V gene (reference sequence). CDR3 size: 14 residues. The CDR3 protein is CATSSNSGANVLTF. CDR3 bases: TGTGCCACCAGCAGTAACTCTGGGGCCAACGTCCTGACTTTC.